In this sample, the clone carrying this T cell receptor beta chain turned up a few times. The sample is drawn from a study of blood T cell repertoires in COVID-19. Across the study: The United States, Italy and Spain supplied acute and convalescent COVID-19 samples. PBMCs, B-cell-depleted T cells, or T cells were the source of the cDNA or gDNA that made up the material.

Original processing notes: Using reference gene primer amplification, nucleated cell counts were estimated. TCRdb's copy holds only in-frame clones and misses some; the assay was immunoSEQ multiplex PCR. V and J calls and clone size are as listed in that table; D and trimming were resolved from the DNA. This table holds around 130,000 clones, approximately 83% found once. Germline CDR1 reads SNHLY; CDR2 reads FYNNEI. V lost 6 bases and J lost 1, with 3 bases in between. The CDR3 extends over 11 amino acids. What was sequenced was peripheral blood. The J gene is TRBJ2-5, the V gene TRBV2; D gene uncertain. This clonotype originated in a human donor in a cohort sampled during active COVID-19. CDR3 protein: CASRLQETQYF. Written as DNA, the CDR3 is TGTGCCAGCAGACTCCAAGAGACCCAGTACTTC.